The 27 T cell receptor beta chains below all came from one sample that was sequenced in a study of vaccination effects on CD4 cells after COVID-19. TCRdb's copy holds only in-frame clones and misses some; the assay was immunoSEQ multiplex PCR. The table shows tens of thousands of clones, with roughly 76% occurring only once. CD4+ T cells specific for antigen were expanded with viral peptide pools by the ViraFEST assay before sequencing. Isolating CD4+ T cells followed more than eight days of culture. These TCRs are of unknown antigen specificity. This specimen consisted of CD4+ T cells from PBMCs cultured with HCoV-229E spike peptides, obtained before COVID-19 vaccination. These receptors all stem from a human donor who received a COVID-19 vaccine.

This clone was seen just once. The chain has TRBV7-3 and TRBJ2-6; 7 bases line up with TRBD1. Germline trimming cut 2 bases from V and 2 bases from J; bases unmatched to any gene: 9. The CDR3 spans 18 residues. Germline V lookup: CDR1 SGHTA, CDR2 FQGTGA. This chain's CDR3 is CASSLRGQGVTGANVLTF. The DNA for the CDR3 is TGTGCCAGCAGCTTACGTGGGCAGGGGGTCACTGGGGCCAACGTCCTGACTTTC.

This chain joins TRBV5-1 and TRBJ1-1; no definite D call. V shed 1 base and J shed 0 bases, with 7 bases lying between them. The CDR3 contains 14 residues. Germline V gene lookup returns CDR1 SGHRS and CDR2 YFSETQ. The CDR3 bases are TGCGCCAGCAGCTTGTACGGCATGAACACTGAAGCTTTCTTT. This sequence encodes CASSLYGMNTEAFF.

This chain connects TRBV6-5 to TRBJ2-7; 8 bases agree with TRBD1. In germline, CDR1 is MNHEY, CDR2 SVGAGI. The CDR3 is made up of 14 amino acids. J gave up 6 bases and V 4 bases, and 8 bases lay outside the gene matches. CDR3: CASSSSRQGLEQYV. The CDR3 DNA is TGTGCCAGCAGTTCCTCAAGACAGGGGCTCGAGCAGTACGTC.

This chain links TRBV18 with TRBJ2-2; TRBD1 is a possible D gene (5 bases). Deletions cut 3 bases from V and 7 bases from J, with 12 bases between. Germline CDR1 is KGHSH and CDR2 is LQKENI. The CDR3 covers 14 residues. CDR3 nucleotide sequence: TGTGCCAGCTCACCTCGCAAGGGGCTCGGGGAGCTGTTTTTT. Translated: CASSPRKGLGELFF.

The J gene is TRBJ2-7, the V gene TRBV11-2; the D gene is possibly TRBD2 (6 bases). With 2 bases removed from V and 3 bases from J, the gap between germline ends came to 14 bases. Germline V gene data show CDR1 as SGHAT and CDR2 as FQNNGV. The CDR3 has 15 residues. This CDR3 reads CASSLSGSGDYEQYV. The CDR3 DNA reads TGTGCCAGCAGCTTATCAGGGTCGGGGGACTACGAGCAGTACGTC.

V and J are TRBV6-5 and TRBJ1-1, with D maybe TRBD1 (6 bases). CDR3 size: 14 residues. V shed 7 bases and J shed 4 bases, with 16 bases lying between them. The germline V gene has CDR1 MNHEY and CDR2 SVGAGI. Written as DNA, the CDR3 is TGTGCCAGCAAAGCCGAGGGGGTAGGCACTGAAGCTTTCTTT. Protein product: CASKAEGVGTEAFF.

The V gene is TRBV10-3, the J gene TRBJ1-5, with 9 bases that match TRBD1. Looked up from germline, CDR1 is ENHRY and CDR2 is SYGVKD. Trimming cost V 9 bases and J 6 bases; bases outside gene matches: 6. This CDR3 has 13 amino acids. The CDR3 loop reads CAINRGPGQPQHF. CDR3 DNA: TGTGCCATAAACAGGGGGCCGGGTCAGCCCCAGCATTTT.

The chain is built from TRBV5-6 and TRBJ2-3, with 12 bases lining up with TRBD2. The CDR3 consists of 16 residues. J was trimmed by 2 bases and V by 4 bases; bases with no gene match: 5. Germline V gene lookup returns CDR1 SGHDT and CDR2 YYEEEE. CDR3 DNA sequence: TGTGCCAGCAGCCCCGGACTAGCGGGGATCACAGATACGCAGTATTTT. Its protein product is CASSPGLAGITDTQYF.

The V and J genes are TRBV7-3 and TRBJ2-6; D gene ambiguous. CDR1 is SGHTA and CDR2 is FQGTGA in the germline V gene. There are 13 residues in the CDR3. V shed 5 bases and J shed 5 bases, with 7 bases lying between them. The CDR3 nucleotides are TGTGCCAGCAGCCCCTTTCGGGCCAACGTCCTGACTTTC. As protein: CASSPFRANVLTF.

Here the CDR3 DNA reads TGTGCCAGCAGTCGAAGCGGGGGGGTGGCGAACACCGGGGAGCTGTTTTTT. Translating gives CASSRSGGVANTGELFF. The rearrangement links TRBV6-6 to TRBJ2-2, with TRBD2 identical over 10 bases. V was clipped by 5 bases and J by 0 bases; unmatched bases: 6. The germline V gene encodes CDR1 MNHNY and CDR2 SVGAGI (reference sequence). CDR3 length: 17 residues.

This clone was seen many times. The chain combines TRBV4-1 with TRBJ2-7; D may be TRBD1 or TRBD2 (5 bases each). Germline V gene sequence: CDR1 MGHRA, CDR2 YSYEKL. The CDR3 has 14 residues. The V gene lost 3 bases and the J gene lost 3 bases, with 12 bases spanning the gap. This chain's CDR3 is CASSHPGQVYEQYV. DNA of the CDR3: TGCGCCAGCAGCCACCCGGGGCAGGTCTACGAGCAGTACGTC.

A few counts support this clone. The rearrangement links TRBV6-2 or TRBV6-3 to TRBJ1-1; 8 bases are a match to TRBD1. This CDR3 region has 15 residues. CDR1 MNHEY and CDR2 SVGEGT come from the germline V gene. V lost 6 bases, J lost 8 bases, and 14 bases stayed unmatched. DNA for the CDR3: TGTGCCAGCAGCCTCGGACAGGGAGGGGGTGGAGAAGCTTTCTTT. Translating gives CASSLGQGGGGEAFF.

V usage is TRBV15 and J usage is TRBJ1-2; D is perhaps TRBD1 (5 bases). The CDR3 totals 14 residues. Germline V CDR1 and CDR2: LNHNV, YYDKDF (reference sequence). V dropped 0 bases and J dropped 7 bases, with 12 bases sitting between them. The DNA of the CDR3 is TGTGCCACCAGCAGAGATGGGGCGGCCTCTGGCTACACCTTC. Protein sequence: CATSRDGAASGYTF.

V gene TRBV10-1 combines with J gene TRBJ2-7; D is unclear. Germline lookup yields CDR1 WNHNN and CDR2 SYGVQD (reference sequence). The CDR3 contains 11 residues. Trimming removed 6 bases at V and 3 bases at J, with 6 bases between. The DNA for the CDR3 is TGCGCCAGCAGACCCGTCTACGAGCAGTACGTC. This gives the protein CASRPVYEQYV.

The V gene is TRBV5-1, the J gene TRBJ1-4, with no clear D. V lost 3 bases and J 8 bases, leaving 17 bases between the germline ends. Germline V CDR1 and CDR2: SGHRS, YFSETQ. The CDR3 has 15 residues. The CDR3 nucleotides are TGCGCCAGCAGCTCGCACGGCCTCGGGGAAGAAAAACTGTTTTTT. Its translation is CASSSHGLGEEKLFF.

This clone was seen just once. The chain is built from TRBV5-6 and TRBJ1-4, with TRBD1 as a possible D gene (5 bases). V lost 1 base to trimming and J lost 0 bases, with 16 bases between them. Germline CDR1 SGHDT, CDR2 YYEEEE. The CDR3 runs to 18 residues. The CDR3 DNA reads as TGTGCCAGCAGCTTGCTTCGACAGCAACTCGCAACTAATGAAAAACTGTTTTTT. Translated: CASSLLRQQLATNEKLFF.

The rearrangement joins TRBV30 to TRBJ1-1; perhaps TRBD1 as D (5 bases). V was cut by 0 bases and J by 5 bases, with 10 bases left in between. The CDR3 is 13 residues long. The germline V gene has CDR1 GTSNPN and CDR2 SVGIG (reference sequence). CDR3 DNA: TGTGCCTGGAGTGTACCAGGGCGAACTGAAGCTTTCTTT. Encoded protein: CAWSVPGRTEAFF.

This chain joins TRBV6-2 or TRBV6-3 and TRBJ1-5; D remains ambiguous. The CDR3 spans 15 residues. Deletions cut 2 bases from V and 3 bases from J, with 11 bases between. Germline values: CDR1 MNHEY, CDR2 SVGEGT. In DNA, the CDR3 is TGTGCCAGCAGTTACAGGCAGAAGATCAATCAGCCCCAGCATTTT. Encoded protein: CASSYRQKINQPQHF.

The V gene is TRBV5-1, the J gene TRBJ2-1, with 7 positions matching TRBD1. Germline V CDR1 and CDR2: SGHRS, YFSETQ. Trimming removed 4 bases from V and 3 bases from J; junction bases left unmatched: 4. The CDR3 runs to 14 residues. The CDR3 protein is CASSPRQGYNEQFF. The CDR3 region has the DNA TGCGCCAGCAGCCCGCGACAGGGCTACAATGAGCAGTTCTTC.

The chain uses TRBV10-1 and TRBJ2-7; weak D call: TRBD2 (7 bases). The CDR3 extends over 13 amino acids. Germline V CDR1 and CDR2: WNHNN, SYGVQD (reference sequence). As DNA, the CDR3 is TGCGCTCAGCAAGGGGGGGAGACCTACGAGCAGTACGTC. This gives the protein CAQQGGETYEQYV.

The chain couples TRBV6-5 to TRBJ1-1; D is uncertain. The CDR3 loop spans 14 amino acids. V dropped 8 bases and J dropped 7 bases, with 20 bases sitting between them. Germline values: CDR1 MNHEY, CDR2 SVGAGI. Here the CDR3 reads CASLQSGRNGEAFF. For the CDR3, the DNA is TGTGCCAGCCTTCAGTCTGGGAGGAATGGTGAAGCTTTCTTT.

This chain connects TRBV5-1 to TRBJ2-3, with a possible D match to TRBD2 (6 bases). Trimming took 0 bases from V and 2 from J, leaving 13 bases between them. CDR3 length: 16 amino acids. Germline V CDR1 and CDR2: SGHRS, YFSETQ. This CDR3 reads CASSLGEAGYTDTQYF. In DNA form, the CDR3 reads TGCGCCAGCAGCTTGGGGGAGGCGGGGTACACAGATACGCAGTATTTT.

This clone has only a few counts. CDR3 bases: TGCGCCAGCAGCCCCGGACAGGCGAATTCACCCCTCCACTTT. Its protein product is CASSPGQANSPLHF. The V gene is TRBV5-1, the J gene TRBJ1-6; 7 nucleotides match TRBD1. CDR1 is SGHRS and CDR2 is YFSETQ in the germline V gene. The CDR3 spans 14 residues. The V gene end was trimmed by 4 bases and the J gene end by 7 bases; junction bases not matched to a gene: 5. Together with reference TRBV5-1 and TRBJ1-6, the CDR3 gives the full variable domain: KAGVTQTPRYLIKTRGQQVTLSCSPISGHRSVSWYQQTPGQGLQFLFEYFSETQRNKGNFPGRFSGRQFSNSRSEMNVSTLELGDSALYLCASSPGQANSPLHFGNGTRLTVT.

The V and J genes are TRBV6-5 and TRBJ2-1; weak D call: TRBD1 (5 bases). Germline assignment: CDR1 MNHEY and CDR2 SVGAGI. Trimming took 4 bases from V and 8 from J, leaving 15 bases between them. There are 14 residues in the CDR3. CDR3 sequence: CASSFQAGFDEQFF. The CDR3 DNA is TGTGCCAGCAGTTTTCAGGCAGGGTTTGATGAGCAGTTCTTC.

This chain joins TRBV5-1 and TRBJ2-5; D uncertain. With 0 bases removed from V and 0 bases from J, the gap between germline ends came to 9 bases. CDR1 is SGHRS, CDR2 YFSETQ, per germline. The CDR3 is 15 residues long. This CDR3 reads CASSLVPGHQETQYF. DNA of the CDR3: TGCGCCAGCAGCTTGGTCCCCGGGCACCAAGAGACCCAGTACTTC.

The CDR3 DNA reads TGCGCCAGCAGCCAAGATAAGGGGAACTTATACAATGAGCAGTTCTTC. Its translation: CASSQDKGNLYNEQFF. This chain links TRBV4-1 with TRBJ2-1, with D possibly TRBD1 on 5 matching bases. The CDR3 contains 16 residues. Germline V CDR1 and CDR2: MGHRA, YSYEKL. V was shortened by 0 bases and J by 4 bases, with 13 bases between the two germline ends.

The CDR3 region has the DNA TGTGCCAGCAGCCAACAGCGAAATAATGAAAAACTGTTTTTT. Its translation is CASSQQRNNEKLFF. The J gene is TRBJ1-4, the V gene TRBV3-1 (or the pseudogene TRBV3-2), with D unclear. The CDR3 extends over 14 amino acids. V lost 2 bases and J 4 bases, leaving 8 bases between the germline ends. From germline, CDR1 is LGHDT and CDR2 YNNKEL (reference sequence).